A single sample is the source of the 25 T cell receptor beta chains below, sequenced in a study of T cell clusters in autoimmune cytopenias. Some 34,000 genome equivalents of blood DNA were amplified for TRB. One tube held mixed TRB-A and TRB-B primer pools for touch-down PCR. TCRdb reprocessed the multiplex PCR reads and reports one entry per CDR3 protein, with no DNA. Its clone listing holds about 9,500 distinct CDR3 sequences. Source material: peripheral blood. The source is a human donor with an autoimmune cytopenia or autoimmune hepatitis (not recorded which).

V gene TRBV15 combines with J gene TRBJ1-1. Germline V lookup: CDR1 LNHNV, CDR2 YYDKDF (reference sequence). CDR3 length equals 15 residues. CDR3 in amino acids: CATSNPPLQWTEAFF.

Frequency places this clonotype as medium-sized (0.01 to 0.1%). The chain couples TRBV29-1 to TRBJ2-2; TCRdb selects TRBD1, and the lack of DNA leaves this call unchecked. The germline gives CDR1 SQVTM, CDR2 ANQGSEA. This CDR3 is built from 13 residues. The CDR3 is CSVTGGNTGELFF.

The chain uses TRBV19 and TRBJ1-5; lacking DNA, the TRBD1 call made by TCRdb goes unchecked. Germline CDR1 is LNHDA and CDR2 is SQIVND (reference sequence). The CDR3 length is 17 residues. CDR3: CASSIRGQQFSNQPQHF. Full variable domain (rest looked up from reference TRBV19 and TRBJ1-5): DGGITQSPKYLFRKEGQNVTLSCEQNLNHDAMYWYRQDPGQGLRLIYYSQIVNDFQKGDIAEGYSVSREKKESFPLTVTSAQKNPTAFYLCASSIRGQQFSNQPQHFGDGTRLSIL.

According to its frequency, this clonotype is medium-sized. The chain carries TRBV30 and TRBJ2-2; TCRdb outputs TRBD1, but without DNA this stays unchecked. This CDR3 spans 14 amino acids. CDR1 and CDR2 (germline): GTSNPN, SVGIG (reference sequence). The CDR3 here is CAWKDRGGFGELFF. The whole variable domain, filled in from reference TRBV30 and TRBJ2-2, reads SQTIHQWPATLVQPVGSPLSLECTVEGTSNPNLYWYRQAAGRGLQLLFYSVGIGQISSEVPQNLSASRPQDRQFILSSKKLLLSDSGFYLCAWKDRGGFGELFFGEGSRLTVL.

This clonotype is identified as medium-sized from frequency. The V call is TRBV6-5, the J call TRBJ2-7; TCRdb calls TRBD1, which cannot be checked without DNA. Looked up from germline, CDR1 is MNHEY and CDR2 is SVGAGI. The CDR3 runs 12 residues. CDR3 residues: CASSDRGDEQYF.

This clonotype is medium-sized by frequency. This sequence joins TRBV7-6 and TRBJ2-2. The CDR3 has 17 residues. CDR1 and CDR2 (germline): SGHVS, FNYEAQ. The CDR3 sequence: CASSATKGVPNTGELFF.

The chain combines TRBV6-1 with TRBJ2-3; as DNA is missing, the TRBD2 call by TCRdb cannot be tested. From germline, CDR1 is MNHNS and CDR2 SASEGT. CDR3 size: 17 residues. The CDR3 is CASSEVFSSGVTDTQYF.

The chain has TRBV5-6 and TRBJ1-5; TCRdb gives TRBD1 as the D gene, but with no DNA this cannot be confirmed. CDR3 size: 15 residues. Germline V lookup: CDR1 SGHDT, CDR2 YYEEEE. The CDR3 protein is CASSTLDRANQPQHF.

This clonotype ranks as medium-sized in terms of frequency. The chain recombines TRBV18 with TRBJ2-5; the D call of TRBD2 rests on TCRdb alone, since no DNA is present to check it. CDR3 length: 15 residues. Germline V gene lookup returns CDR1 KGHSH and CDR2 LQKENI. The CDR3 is CASSRLAGEQETQYF.

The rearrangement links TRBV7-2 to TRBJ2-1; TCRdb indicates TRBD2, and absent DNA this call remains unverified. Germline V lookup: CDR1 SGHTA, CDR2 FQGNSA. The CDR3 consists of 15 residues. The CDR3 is CASSTQSGTHNEQFF.

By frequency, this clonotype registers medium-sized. CDR3 in amino acids: CSVVRSGGAEDTQYF. The chain uses TRBV29-1 and TRBJ2-3; TCRdb gives TRBD2 as the D gene, but with no DNA this cannot be confirmed. The CDR3 loop spans 15 amino acids. Germline loops: CDR1 SQVTM, CDR2 ANQGSEA.

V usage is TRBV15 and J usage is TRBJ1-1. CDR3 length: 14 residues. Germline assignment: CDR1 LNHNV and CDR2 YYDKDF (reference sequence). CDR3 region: CATSRGERTTEAFF.

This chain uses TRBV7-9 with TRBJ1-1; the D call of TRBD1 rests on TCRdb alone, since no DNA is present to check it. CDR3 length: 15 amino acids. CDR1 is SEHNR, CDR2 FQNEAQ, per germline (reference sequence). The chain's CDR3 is CASSSTGQGSTEAFF.

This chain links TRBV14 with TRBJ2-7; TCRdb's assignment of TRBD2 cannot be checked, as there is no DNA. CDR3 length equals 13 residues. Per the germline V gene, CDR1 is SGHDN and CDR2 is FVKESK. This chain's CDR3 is CASSPGLEYEQYF.

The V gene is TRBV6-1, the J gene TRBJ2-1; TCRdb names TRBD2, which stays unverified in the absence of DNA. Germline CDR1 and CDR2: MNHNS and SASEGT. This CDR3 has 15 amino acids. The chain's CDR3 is CASSEAVGPYNEQFF.

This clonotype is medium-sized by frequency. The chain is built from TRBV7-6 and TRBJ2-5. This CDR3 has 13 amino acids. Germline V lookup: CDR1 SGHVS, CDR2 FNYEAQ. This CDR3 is CASSLARTETQYF.

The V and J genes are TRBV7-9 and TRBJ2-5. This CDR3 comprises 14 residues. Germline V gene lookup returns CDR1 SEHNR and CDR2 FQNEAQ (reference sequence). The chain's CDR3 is CASSLVRDQETQYF.

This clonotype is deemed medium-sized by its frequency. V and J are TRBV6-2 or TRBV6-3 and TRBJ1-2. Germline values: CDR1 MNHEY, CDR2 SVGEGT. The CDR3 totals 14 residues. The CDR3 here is CASSYAPAPYGYTF.

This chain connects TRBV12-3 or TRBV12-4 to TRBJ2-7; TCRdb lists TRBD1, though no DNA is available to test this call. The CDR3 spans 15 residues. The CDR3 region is CASSIRQGSSYEQYF.

CDR3 sequence: CASSSQGGEQYF. V is TRBV28 and J is TRBJ2-7; TCRdb picks TRBD1, but there is no DNA to check that call. CDR1 is MDHEN and CDR2 is SYDVKM in the germline V gene. This CDR3 is built from 12 residues.

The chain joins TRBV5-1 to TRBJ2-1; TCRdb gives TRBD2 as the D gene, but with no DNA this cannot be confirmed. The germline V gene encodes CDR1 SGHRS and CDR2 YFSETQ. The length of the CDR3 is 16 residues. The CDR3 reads CASRRTSGGLYNEQFF. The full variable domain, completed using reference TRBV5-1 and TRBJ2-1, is KAGVTQTPRYLIKTRGQQVTLSCSPISGHRSVSWYQQTPGQGLQFLFEYFSETQRNKGNFPGRFSGRQFSNSRSEMNVSTLELGDSALYLCASRRTSGGLYNEQFFGPGTRLTVL.

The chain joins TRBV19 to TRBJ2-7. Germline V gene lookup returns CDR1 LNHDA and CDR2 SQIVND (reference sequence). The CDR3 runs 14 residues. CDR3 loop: CASSSMLGWDEQYF.

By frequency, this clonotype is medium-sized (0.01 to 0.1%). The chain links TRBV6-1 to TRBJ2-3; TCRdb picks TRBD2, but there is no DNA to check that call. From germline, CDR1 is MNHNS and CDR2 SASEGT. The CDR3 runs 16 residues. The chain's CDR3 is CASSEEAGGSTDTQYF.

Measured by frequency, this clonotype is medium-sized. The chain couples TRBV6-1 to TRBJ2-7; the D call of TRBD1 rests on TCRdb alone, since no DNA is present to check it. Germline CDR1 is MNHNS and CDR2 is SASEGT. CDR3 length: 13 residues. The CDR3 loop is CASSEDPAGEQYF.

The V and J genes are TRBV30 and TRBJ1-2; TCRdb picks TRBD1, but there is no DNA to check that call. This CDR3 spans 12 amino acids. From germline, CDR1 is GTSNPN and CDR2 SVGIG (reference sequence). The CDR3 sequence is CAWTRQGGRYTF.